This TCR beta chain was profiled in a study of blood T cell repertoires in COVID-19. Study background: Acute-phase and convalescent COVID-19 samples originated in the United States, Italy and Spain. The cDNA or gDNA used as material had been derived from T cells, B-cell-depleted T cells, or PBMCs.

CDR1 is SGHAT and CDR2 is FQNNGV in the germline V gene. The V end lost 2 bases, the J end lost 3 bases, and 7 bases lay between the germline ends. The CDR3 runs 13 residues. Authors' methods: Estimates of nucleated cell counts were drawn from the amplification of reference gene primers. Data came from immunoSEQ multiplex PCR; TCRdb stores just in-frame clones and leaves some out. V, J and clone size are taken as reported in that table, and D and trimming were inferred from the DNA itself. The repertoire holds over 150,000 clones, with roughly 83% as singletons. This clonotype was obtained from a man aged 18 to 29 with active or convalescent COVID-19. The sequenced sample was peripheral blood. The chain links TRBV11-2 to TRBJ1-1; no firm D call. The CDR3: CASSLNSYTEAFF. DNA of the CDR3: TGTGCCAGCAGCTTAAACAGTTACACTGAAGCTTTCTTT.